Detailed here is one T cell receptor beta chain. The antigen is undetermined. Germline V CDR1 and CDR2: LNHNV, YYDKDF (reference sequence). The CDR3 sequence is 15 residues long. The V and J ends lost 3 bases and 0 bases respectively, with 11 bases between them. This entry comes from a study of cytomegalovirus exposure and HLA in healthy donors. Findings and limits, study-wide: Subsequent analysis of the approximately 120 validation repertoires found a tendency for first-cohort TCR clusters to co-occur. TCR beta chains numbering more than 150 were designated cytomegalovirus-associated.

The repertoire was sequenced with immunoSEQ multiplex PCR; TCRdb's copy has only in-frame clones and lacks some. The sample yields some 150,000 clones, 85% to 90% seen once. From the approximately 110-subject validation cohort, which was separate from the approximately 700-subject first cohort, the donors were drawn. The sequence came from a human donor in good health. Sequenced input: PBMCs. V gene TRBV15 combines with J gene TRBJ1-2; D gene uncertain. The CDR3 DNA reads TGTGCCACCAGCAGGGCTTTGGGAGCTAACTATGGCTACACCTTC. Translation: CATSRALGANYGYTF. Full variable domain (outside the CDR3, taken from reference TRBV15 and TRBJ1-2): DAMVIQNPRYQVTQFGKPVTLSCSQTLNHNVMYWYQQKSSQAPKLLFHYYDKDFNNEADTPDNFQSRRPNTSFCFLDIRSPGLGDTAMYLCATSRALGANYGYTFGSGTRLTVV.